The 27 T cell receptor beta chains listed next were all sequenced from one sample in a study of identical twins. TCRdb called the 5' RACE reads again in MiXCR, with one record for every CDR3 protein. In the table there are roughly 720,000 distinct CDR3 sequences, 15% to 20% of which are singletons. A further study also used this sample, focusing on T cells expressing NK-cell markers.

The source material was PBMCs. These receptor sequences come from a woman under 30 in good health.

This clonotype showed up just a few times. This chain uses TRBV3-1 with TRBJ2-7; either TRBD1 or TRBD2 may supply D (5 bases each). The V gene lost 4 bases and the J gene lost 3 bases, with 16 bases spanning the gap. The germline gives CDR1 LGHDT, CDR2 YNNKEL (reference sequence). The CDR3 consists of 15 residues. The CDR3 DNA reads as TGTGCCAGCAGCCTAATCCAGGGACCGAACTACGAGCAGTACTTC. Translating gives CASSLIQGPNYEQYF.

This clonotype was seen a handful of times. V gene TRBV4-2 combines with J gene TRBJ2-5; TRBD1 or TRBD2 may be the D gene (5 bases each). The V end lost 3 bases, the J end lost 3 bases, and 11 bases lay between the germline ends. The CDR3 has 14 amino acids. CDR1 and CDR2 (germline): LGHNA, YNFKEQ. The CDR3 DNA sequence: TGTGCCAGCAGCCAGGGGGACCGGAAAGAGACCCAGTACTTC. This codes for CASSQGDRKETQYF.

This clonotype has a count of ten or more. This chain uses TRBV29-1 with TRBJ1-4; the D is unclear. CDR1 is SQVTM and CDR2 is ANQGSEA in the germline V gene. The CDR3 spans 16 residues. Trimming took 6 bases from V and 3 from J, leaving 20 bases between them. This CDR3 reads CSVQSGRRGPNEKLFF. Written as DNA, the CDR3 is TGCAGCGTCCAAAGTGGGCGGCGAGGACCTAATGAAAAACTGTTTTTT.

This clonotype was detected ten times or more. This chain uses TRBV7-9 with TRBJ1-2; D unresolved. The CDR3 has 10 amino acids. Germline V gives CDR1 SEHNR, CDR2 FQNEAQ (reference sequence). Trimming pared 1 base from V and 6 bases from J, leaving 0 bases between. CDR3 coding DNA: TGTGCCAGCAGCTTAGATGGCTACACCTTC. Amino acids: CASSLDGYTF.

This clonotype was recorded at least ten times. The chain uses TRBV7-9 and TRBJ2-5, with a weak D call TRBD2 (5 bases). The germline V gene has CDR1 SEHNR and CDR2 FQNEAQ (reference sequence). The CDR3 contains 13 residues. The ends were cut back, 1 base at V and 3 bases at J, with 6 bases in the middle. CDR3 amino acids: CASSLVGEETQYF. In DNA, the CDR3 is TGTGCCAGCAGCTTAGTCGGGGAAGAGACCCAGTACTTC.

The chain combines TRBV20-1 with TRBJ2-3; 11 bases are shared with TRBD2. The ends lost 6 bases at V and 2 bases at J; junction bases unmatched: 4. Germline V gives CDR1 DFQATT, CDR2 SNEGSKA (reference sequence). CDR3 length equals 14 residues. The CDR3 region has the DNA TGCAGTGCCGGGACTAGCGGACTCACAGATACGCAGTATTTT. This codes for CSAGTSGLTDTQYF.

J is TRBJ2-7 and V is TRBV5-5; the D gene is possibly TRBD1 (5 bases). Germline CDR1 reads SGHKS; CDR2 reads YYEKEE (reference sequence). The CDR3 runs to 15 residues. Trimming took off 4 bases at V and 5 bases at J, with 19 bases between the two ends. The CDR3 spells CASSHHPTASNEQYF. In DNA form, the CDR3 reads TGTGCCAGCAGCCACCACCCGACAGCCTCTAACGAGCAGTACTTC. The full variable domain, its missing parts supplied by reference TRBV5-5 and TRBJ2-7, is DAGVTQSPTHLIKTRGQQVTLRCSPISGHKSVSWYQQVLGQGPQFIFQYYEKEERGRGNFPDRFSARQFPNYSSELNVNALLLGDSALYLCASSHHPTASNEQYFGPGTRLTVT.

The chain couples TRBV5-4 to TRBJ1-1; 7 nucleotides agree with TRBD1. CDR1 and CDR2 from the germline V gene are SGHNT and YYREEE (reference sequence). The V and J ends lost 4 bases and 12 bases, in that order; junction bases with no gene match: 6. There are 11 residues in the CDR3. CDR3 region: CASSAGTETFF. The CDR3 DNA follows: TGTGCCAGCAGCGCCGGGACAGAAACTTTCTTT.

This clonotype was found a few times. This chain joins TRBV3-1 and TRBJ1-2; D is unresolved. In germline, CDR1 is LGHDT, CDR2 YNNKEL (reference sequence). Trimming stripped 2 bases from V and 2 bases from J, with 6 bases between. CDR3 length: 13 amino acids. In nucleotides, the CDR3 is TGTGCCAGCAGCCAAACACGAAACTATGGCTACACCTTC. Protein product: CASSQTRNYGYTF.

This chain links TRBV3-1 with TRBJ2-3; D is perhaps TRBD1 (6 bases). Per the germline V gene, CDR1 is LGHDT and CDR2 is YNNKEL (reference sequence). The CDR3 loop spans 16 amino acids. Trimming removed 4 bases at V and 4 bases at J, with 18 bases between. In nucleotides, the CDR3 is TGTGCCAGCAGCCGACAGGATCCTCCCGGGGCAGATACGCAGTATTTT. It translates to CASSRQDPPGADTQYF.

The V call is TRBV10-3, the J call TRBJ2-1, with 12 nucleotides matching TRBD2. Losses at the gene ends were 7 bases for V and 7 bases for J; bases not matched to a gene: 2. Germline values: CDR1 ENHRY, CDR2 SYGVKD. This CDR3 has 13 residues. CDR3 amino acids: CAITGTSGNEQFF. The CDR3 DNA reads TGTGCCATCACCGGGACTAGCGGGAATGAGCAGTTCTTC.

This clonotype was seen more than once but under ten times. The rearrangement uses TRBV2 and TRBJ1-2; D is ambiguous. The CDR3 runs to 11 residues. V lost 6 bases and J 7 bases, leaving 9 bases between the germline ends. CDR1 is SNHLY and CDR2 is FYNNEI in the germline V gene. In DNA, the CDR3 is TGTGCCAGCAGGAGCCTTTTTGGCTACACCTTC. Protein: CASRSLFGYTF.

This clonotype was recorded many times. The V and J genes are TRBV12-3 or TRBV12-4 and TRBJ1-1; TRBD1 might be the D (5 bases). The CDR3 contains 14 residues. With 5 bases removed from V and 4 bases from J, the gap between germline ends came to 14 bases. Here the CDR3 reads CASSRRAGGTEAFF. CDR3 in DNA: TGTGCCAGCAGTAGGAGGGCTGGGGGCACTGAAGCTTTCTTT.

Written as DNA, the CDR3 is TGTGCCAGCAGCTTTAGAGGCAGCAGAAACAATGAGCAGTTCTTC. It specifies CASSFRGSRNNEQFF. The V and J genes are TRBV7-9 and TRBJ2-1; no clear D. The V and J ends lost 3 bases and 5 bases respectively, with 14 bases between them. The CDR3 has 15 amino acids. From germline, CDR1 is SEHNR and CDR2 FQNEAQ (reference sequence).

This clonotype has just a few counts. The rearrangement links TRBV10-3 to TRBJ2-1; D gene uncertain. CDR3 length: 15 residues. CDR1 and CDR2 (germline): ENHRY, SYGVKD. The V and J ends lost 10 bases and 0 bases respectively, with 16 bases between them. The CDR3 region has the DNA TGTGCCACCCTGCCAGCGCTCAGCTCCTACAATGAGCAGTTCTTC. Translating gives CATLPALSSYNEQFF.

This clonotype was picked up a small number of times. The chain links TRBV7-3 to TRBJ2-1; 11 nucleotides align to TRBD2. Germline V gene sequence: CDR1 SGHTA, CDR2 FQGTGA. The trim removed 5 bases at V and 7 bases at J, leaving 10 bases unmatched. The CDR3 is 16 residues long. CDR3 nucleotides: TGTGCCAGCAGCCCCTTTAGCGGGGGGGCCGGGAATGAGCAGTTCTTC. Protein product: CASSPFSGGAGNEQFF.

This clonotype was observed a handful of times. The gene calls are TRBV20-1 and TRBJ2-2; the D gene could be TRBD1 or TRBD2 (6 bases each). The length of the CDR3 is 16 residues. Looked up from germline, CDR1 is DFQATT and CDR2 is SNEGSKA (reference sequence). V lost 3 bases and J 5 bases, leaving 19 bases between the germline ends. The CDR3 is CSASLLGGAGTGELFF. In DNA, the CDR3 is TGCAGTGCTAGTCTCTTGGGGGGCGCGGGGACCGGGGAGCTGTTTTTT.

The table lists this clonotype with a count of one. V and J are TRBV6-1 and TRBJ2-1; possibly TRBD1 or TRBD2 for D (5 bases each). The germline V gene has CDR1 MNHNS and CDR2 SASEGT. The CDR3 totals 14 residues. Trimming took 6 bases from V and 4 from J, leaving 13 bases between them. The CDR3 is CASRLGPMYNEQFF. CDR3 nucleotide sequence: TGTGCCAGCAGACTGGGACCTATGTACAATGAGCAGTTCTTC.

V and J are TRBV20-1 and TRBJ2-1, with TRBD1 identical over 9 bases. The CDR3 loop spans 14 amino acids. CDR1 and CDR2 from the germline V gene are DFQATT and SNEGSKA (reference sequence). Trimming took 6 bases from V and 8 from J; bases not matched to a gene: 11. This CDR3 reads CSAQPGQGLHEQFF. The CDR3 nucleotides read TGCAGTGCCCAACCGGGACAGGGTCTTCATGAGCAGTTCTTC.

This clonotype has a count of ten or more. V gene TRBV5-6 combines with J gene TRBJ1-1; D is undetermined. Trimming stripped 5 bases from V and 0 bases from J, with 8 bases between. CDR3 size: 13 residues. Looked up from germline, CDR1 is SGHDT and CDR2 is YYEEEE. The CDR3 is CASSLRLNTEAFF. Written as DNA, the CDR3 is TGTGCCAGCAGTCTCCGACTGAACACTGAAGCTTTCTTT. The variable domain in full, completed from reference TRBV5-6 and TRBJ1-1, reads DAGVTQSPTHLIKTRGQQVTLRCSPKSGHDTVSWYQQALGQGPQFIFQYYEEEERQRGNFPDRFSGHQFPNYSSELNVNALLLGDSALYLCASSLRLNTEAFFGQGTRLTVV.

This rearrangement joins TRBV6-1 to TRBJ1-6; D gene unclear. The CDR3 sequence is 14 residues long. The ends were cut back, 3 bases at V and 6 bases at J, with 9 bases in the middle. Germline V gene data show CDR1 as MNHNS and CDR2 as SASEGT. The CDR3 DNA is TGTGCCAGCAGTGAGTTGGGAAGTAATTCACCCCTCCACTTT. Its protein product is CASSELGSNSPLHF.

This clonotype was detected many times. The chain is built from TRBV5-1 and TRBJ2-3; 9 bases fit TRBD2. The junction had 4 bases not matched to a gene; V was cut back by 0 bases and J by 2 bases. The CDR3 totals 16 residues. Germline values: CDR1 SGHRS, CDR2 YFSETQ. The CDR3 DNA reads TGCGCCAGCAGCTTGGTCGCTAGCGGGACCACAGATACGCAGTATTTT. Protein sequence: CASSLVASGTTDTQYF.

This clonotype was detected many times. The J gene is TRBJ2-1, the V gene TRBV9; D ambiguous. The CDR3 loop spans 12 amino acids. In germline, CDR1 is SGDLS, CDR2 YYNGEE. V lost 1 base to trimming and J lost 5 bases, with 4 bases between them. As DNA, the CDR3 is TGTGCCAGCAGCGTACCTAACAATGAGCAGTTCTTC. Translation gives CASSVPNNEQFF.

The chain couples TRBV7-9 to TRBJ2-3; D is undetermined. The CDR3 covers 15 residues. The germline V and J ends were trimmed by 1 base and 2 bases, with 10 bases remaining between them. Germline V gene sequence: CDR1 SEHNR, CDR2 FQNEAQ (reference sequence). CDR3 amino acids: CASSLVPSLTDTQYF. CDR3 bases: TGTGCCAGCAGCTTAGTACCGTCCCTCACAGATACGCAGTATTTT.

This clonotype was detected ten times or more. V usage is TRBV9 and J usage is TRBJ1-2; D may be TRBD1 (5 bases). Trimming left V 0 bases short and J 6 bases short, with 9 bases between. The CDR3 extends over 13 amino acids. CDR1 is SGDLS, CDR2 YYNGEE, per germline. This CDR3 reads CASSVGQGDGYTF. CDR3 bases: TGTGCCAGCAGCGTAGGTCAGGGAGATGGCTACACCTTC.

This clonotype was counted between two and nine times. The gene calls are TRBV5-1 and TRBJ1-1; no clear D gene. This CDR3 is 15 amino acids long. Per the germline V gene, CDR1 is SGHRS and CDR2 is YFSETQ. The V end lost 4 bases, the J end lost 5 bases, and 18 bases lay between the germline ends. CDR3 amino acids: CASSLGSAVGTEAFF. In nucleotides, the CDR3 is TGCGCCAGCAGCCTTGGTTCGGCTGTCGGAACTGAAGCTTTCTTT.

There are many counts of this clonotype. The chain has TRBV5-1 and TRBJ1-3; 8 bases are a match to TRBD1. V lost 4 bases, J lost 2 bases, and 5 bases stayed unmatched. Germline assignment: CDR1 SGHRS and CDR2 YFSETQ. The CDR3 sequence is 15 residues long. This CDR3 reads CASSIGTGPGNTIYF. The CDR3, as DNA: TGCGCCAGCAGCATCGGGACAGGCCCTGGAAACACCATATATTTT.